This T cell receptor beta chain was identified in a study of T-cell reconstitution after alpha-beta-depleted transplantation in children. The authors prepared the TCRbeta library with unique molecular identifiers. TCRdb called the PCR reads again in MiXCR, with one record for every CDR3 protein. The sample consists of 300,000 to 400,000 distinct CDR3 sequences, under 20% of them appearing once. V was clipped by 0 bases and J by 0 bases, with 8 bases between them. Germline CDR1 and CDR2: LGHNA and YSLEER. The CDR3 loop spans 15 amino acids. As regards this clonotype: The target antigen is unknown.

General study points: Where alpha-beta T cells came from about two months after transplant was reportedly several hundred expanded graft clones. Certain patients had high TCRbeta diversity at day 60, and it came from recipient T cells and thymic progenitors that survived. Newly produced T cells mostly accounted for T-cell counts and diversity one year post-transplant.

The sequencing here drew on PBMCs, mostly from graft donor cells, taken 360 days after TCRalphabeta/CD19-depleted stem cell transplant. The source is a male patient aged 2 to 10 who had a stem cell transplant for acute lymphoblastic leukemia, so the T cells may come from the graft donor. V usage is TRBV4-3 and J usage is TRBJ1-1; no definite D call. CDR3 in amino acids: CASSQDRGVNTEAFF. The DNA of the CDR3 is TGCGCCAGCAGCCAAGATCGGGGAGTGAACACTGAAGCTTTCTTT.